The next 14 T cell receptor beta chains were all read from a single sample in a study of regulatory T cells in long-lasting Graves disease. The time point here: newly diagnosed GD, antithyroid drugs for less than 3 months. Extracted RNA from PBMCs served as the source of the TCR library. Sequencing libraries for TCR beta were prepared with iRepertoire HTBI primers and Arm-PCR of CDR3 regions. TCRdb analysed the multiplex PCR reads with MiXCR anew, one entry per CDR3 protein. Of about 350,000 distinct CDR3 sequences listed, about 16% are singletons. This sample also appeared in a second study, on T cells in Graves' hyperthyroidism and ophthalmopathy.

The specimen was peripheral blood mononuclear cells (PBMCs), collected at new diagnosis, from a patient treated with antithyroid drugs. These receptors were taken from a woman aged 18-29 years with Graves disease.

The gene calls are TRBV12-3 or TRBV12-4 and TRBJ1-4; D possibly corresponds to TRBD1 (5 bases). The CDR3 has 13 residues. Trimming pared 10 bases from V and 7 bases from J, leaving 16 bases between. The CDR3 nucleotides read TGTGCCACCTCGGAGCAGGGCGCTGAAAAACTGTTTTTT. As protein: CATSEQGAEKLFF.

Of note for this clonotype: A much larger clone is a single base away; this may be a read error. The CDR3 protein is CASSLGGLAGYNEQYF. In DNA form, the CDR3 reads TGTGCCAGCAGCTTGGGGGGACTAGCGGGGTACAATGAGCAGTACTTC. The chain joins TRBV5-4 to TRBJ2-5, with 13 bases lining up with TRBD2. Germline CDR1 reads SGHNT; CDR2 reads YYREEE (reference sequence). The CDR3 runs to 16 residues. Unmatched junction bases numbered 10, after V lost 0 bases and J lost 11 bases. The complete variable domain, with remaining parts taken from reference TRBV5-4 and TRBJ2-5, reads ETGVTQSPTHLIKTRGQQVTLRCSSQSGHNTVSWYQQALGQGPQFIFQYYREEENGRGNFPPRFSGLQFPNYSSELNVNALELDDSALYLCASSLGGLAGYNEQYFGPGTRLLVL.

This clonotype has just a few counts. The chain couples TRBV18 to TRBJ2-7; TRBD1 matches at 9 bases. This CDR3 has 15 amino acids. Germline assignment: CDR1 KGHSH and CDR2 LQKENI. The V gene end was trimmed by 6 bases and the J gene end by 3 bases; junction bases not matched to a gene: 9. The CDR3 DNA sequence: TGTGCCAGCTCGCCCGGGACAGGGCCCCTCTACGAGCAGTACTTC. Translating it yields CASSPGTGPLYEQYF. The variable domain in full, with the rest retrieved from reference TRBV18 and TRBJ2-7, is NAGVMQNPRHLVRRRGQEARLRCSPMKGHSHVYWYRQLPEEGLKFMVYLQKENIIDESGMPKERFSAEFPKEGPSILRIQQVVRGDSAAYFCASSPGTGPLYEQYFGPGTRLTVT.

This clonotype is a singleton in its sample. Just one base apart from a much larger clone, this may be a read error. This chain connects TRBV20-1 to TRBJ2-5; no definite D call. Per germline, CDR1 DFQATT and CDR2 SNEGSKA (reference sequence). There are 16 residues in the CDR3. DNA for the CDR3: TGCAGCGTTCGGACCTCCACCGACTTCCCCTACAATGAGCAGTACTTC. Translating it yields CSVRTSTDFPYNEQYF.

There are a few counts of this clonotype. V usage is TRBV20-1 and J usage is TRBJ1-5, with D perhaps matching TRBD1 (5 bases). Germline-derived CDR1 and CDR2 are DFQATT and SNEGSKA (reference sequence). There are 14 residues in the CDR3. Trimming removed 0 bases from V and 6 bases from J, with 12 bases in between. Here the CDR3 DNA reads TGCAGTGCTAGAGATGGACCAACAGGTCAGCCCCAGCATTTT. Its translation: CSARDGPTGQPQHF.

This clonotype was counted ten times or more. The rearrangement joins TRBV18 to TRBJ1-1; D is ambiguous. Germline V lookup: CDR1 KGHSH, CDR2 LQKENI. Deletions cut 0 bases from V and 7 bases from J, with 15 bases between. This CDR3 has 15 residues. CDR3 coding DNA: TGTGCCAGCTCACCACCGAGACCCAGACCAGATGAAGCTTTCTTT. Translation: CASSPPRPRPDEAFF.

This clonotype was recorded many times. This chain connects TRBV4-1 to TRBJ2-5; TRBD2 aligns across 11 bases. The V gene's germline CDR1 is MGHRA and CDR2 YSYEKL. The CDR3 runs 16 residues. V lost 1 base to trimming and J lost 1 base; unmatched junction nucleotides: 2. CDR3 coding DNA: TGCGCCAGCAGCCAAGCTCTAGCGGGAGGCCAAGAGACCCAGTACTTC. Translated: CASSQALAGGQETQYF.

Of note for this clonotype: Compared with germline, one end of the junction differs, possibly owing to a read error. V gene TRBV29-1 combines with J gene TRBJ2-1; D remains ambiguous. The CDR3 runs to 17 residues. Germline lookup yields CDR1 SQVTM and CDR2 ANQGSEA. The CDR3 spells CSVEDRSGWRVYSEQFF. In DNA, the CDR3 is TGCAGCGTTGAAGATCGATCAGGATGGCGAGTATACAGTGAGCAGTTCTTC.

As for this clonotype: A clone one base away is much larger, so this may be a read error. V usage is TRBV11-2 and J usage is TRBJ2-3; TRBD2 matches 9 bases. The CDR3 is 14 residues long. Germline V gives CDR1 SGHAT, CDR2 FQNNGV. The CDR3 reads CASSFSGRLDTRYF. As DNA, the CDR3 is TGTGCCAGCAGCTTTAGCGGGAGATTGGATACGCGGTATTTT.

The CDR3 spells CASSPGTTKAYNEQFF. The DNA for the CDR3 is TGTGCCAGCAGCCCCGGGACTACCAAAGCCTACAATGAGCAGTTCTTC. The genes are TRBV3-1 and TRBJ2-1, with TRBD2 matching 7 bases. Germline V gene lookup returns CDR1 LGHDT and CDR2 YNNKEL (reference sequence). The CDR3 length is 16 residues. V lost 4 bases and J lost 2; bases outside the gene matches: 8.

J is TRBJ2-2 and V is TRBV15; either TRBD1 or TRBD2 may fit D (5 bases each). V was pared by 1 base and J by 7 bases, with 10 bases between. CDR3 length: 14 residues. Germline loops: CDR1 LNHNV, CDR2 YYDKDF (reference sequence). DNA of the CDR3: TGTGCCACCAGCAGAGGGGGGATTGGCGGGGAGCTGTTTTTT. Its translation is CATSRGGIGGELFF.

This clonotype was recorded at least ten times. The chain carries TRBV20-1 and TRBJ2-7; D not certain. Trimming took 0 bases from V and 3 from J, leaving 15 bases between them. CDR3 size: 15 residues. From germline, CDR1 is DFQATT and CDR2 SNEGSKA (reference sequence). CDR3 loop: CSARDLASEFYEQYF. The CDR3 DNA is TGCAGTGCTAGAGACCTCGCAAGTGAATTCTACGAGCAGTACTTC.

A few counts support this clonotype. CDR3 amino acids: CASSYSPLPWGRWTDTQYF. DNA of the CDR3: TGTGCCAGCAGTTACTCCCCATTGCCTTGGGGGAGGTGGACAGATACGCAGTATTTT. V is TRBV6-2 or TRBV6-3 and J is TRBJ2-3; TRBD2 is a possible D gene (6 bases). The CDR3 consists of 19 residues. V was cut by 0 bases and J by 3 bases, with 22 bases left in between. Per the germline V gene, CDR1 is MNHEY and CDR2 is SVGEGT.

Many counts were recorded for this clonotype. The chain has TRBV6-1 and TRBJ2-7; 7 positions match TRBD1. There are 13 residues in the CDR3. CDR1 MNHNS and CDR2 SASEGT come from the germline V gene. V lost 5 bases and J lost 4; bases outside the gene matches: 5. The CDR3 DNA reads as TGTGCCAGCAGTCCGACACAGGGGTACGAGCAGTACTTC. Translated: CASSPTQGYEQYF.